The 9 T cell receptor beta chains below all came from one sample that was sequenced in a study of spatial heterogeneity in lung cancer. Time point specified: sample taken at primary tumor resection. TCRdb independently ran MiXCR on the 5' RACE reads; one entry per CDR3 protein. The repertoire holds approximately 94,000 distinct CDR3 sequences, around 4.3% seen once, with 21% in the top ten. Their cognate antigens are unknown. Study observations and caveats: Higher tumor mutation counts went along with higher counts of expanded intratumoral alpha and beta TCRs.

Sample: lung tumor tissue, taken at surgery. The receptors here all came from a male donor with early-stage non-small cell lung cancer.

There are many counts of this clonotype. The gene calls are TRBV5-1 and TRBJ1-1; the D gene is possibly TRBD1 (5 bases). Trimming removed 0 bases from V and 4 bases from J, with 13 bases in between. Germline values: CDR1 SGHRS, CDR2 YFSETQ. CDR3 length: 15 residues. The CDR3, as DNA: TGCGCCAGCAGCTTGGACTCCATAGGGACCACTGAAGCTTTCTTT. Translated: CASSLDSIGTTEAFF.

This clonotype was detected ten times or more. This chain joins TRBV18 and TRBJ1-1; D possibly corresponds to TRBD1 (6 bases). The CDR3 length is 13 residues. In germline, CDR1 is KGHSH, CDR2 LQKENI. Trimming took 6 bases from V and 6 from J, leaving 14 bases between them. CDR3 protein: CASSSTGDSEAFF. As DNA, the CDR3 is TGTGCCAGCTCGTCGACAGGCGATTCTGAAGCTTTCTTT. Full variable domain (remainder filled in from reference TRBV18 and TRBJ1-1): NAGVMQNPRHLVRRRGQEARLRCSPMKGHSHVYWYRQLPEEGLKFMVYLQKENIIDESGMPKERFSAEFPKEGPSILRIQQVVRGDSAAYFCASSSTGDSEAFFGQGTRLTVV.

In its sample, this clonotype was seen many times. The CDR3 is CASSLSPAGETQYF. The CDR3 DNA sequence: TGTGCCAGCAGCTTATCCCCTGCCGGGGAAACCCAGTACTTC. This chain uses TRBV7-7 with TRBJ2-5; tentatively, D is TRBD2 (5 bases). The CDR3 has 14 residues. Trimming took off 2 bases at V and 8 bases at J, with 15 bases between the two ends. Per germline, CDR1 SSHAT and CDR2 FNYEAQ (reference sequence).

Many counts were recorded for this clonotype. V usage is TRBV20-1 and J usage is TRBJ1-1; a possible D gene is TRBD1 (5 bases). The germline gives CDR1 DFQATT, CDR2 SNEGSKA (reference sequence). Trimming removed 4 bases from V and 5 bases from J, with 14 bases in between. The CDR3 spans 13 residues. CDR3 DNA: TGCAGTGCTACCGAAGGGGCGGGGACTGAAGCTTTCTTT. Translation: CSATEGAGTEAFF.

This clonotype appeared a few times. The V and J genes are TRBV6-5 and TRBJ2-3; D could derive from TRBD1 or TRBD2 (5 bases each). V lost 2 bases to trimming and J lost 1 base, with 7 bases between them. Germline V gene sequence: CDR1 MNHEY, CDR2 SVGAGI. CDR3 length: 14 residues. The CDR3 nucleotides read TGTGCCAGCAGTTACATGGGGGGCACAGATACGCAGTATTTT. This translates into CASSYMGGTDTQYF.

This clonotype was counted many times. The CDR3: CASSRIASGNSPLHF. The CDR3 DNA reads TGTGCCAGCAGTCGTATAGCCTCCGGAAATTCACCCCTCCACTTT. The chain employs TRBV7-9 and TRBJ1-6; D ambiguous. The CDR3 spans 15 residues. V was shortened by 6 bases and J by 7 bases, with 16 bases between the two germline ends. Germline V gives CDR1 SEHNR, CDR2 FQNEAQ (reference sequence).

This clonotype has a count of ten or more. The chain links TRBV4-1 to TRBJ2-3; 10 bases align to TRBD2. The ends lost 3 bases at V and 2 bases at J; junction bases unmatched: 5. Germline CDR1 reads MGHRA; CDR2 reads YSYEKL. The CDR3 covers 16 residues. As DNA, the CDR3 is TGCGCCAGCAGCCAGATAGCGGGAGGAAACACAGATACGCAGTATTTT. It yields the protein CASSQIAGGNTDTQYF.

This clonotype was observed at least ten times. The chain is built from TRBV28 and TRBJ2-7; D call uncertain. The CDR3 has 15 amino acids. V lost 5 bases, J lost 0 bases, and 14 bases lay in between. CDR1 and CDR2 (germline): MDHEN, SYDVKM. The CDR3 region has the DNA TGTGCCAGCAGTACGCCCGCTGACCTCTCCTACGAGCAGTACTTC. It codes for CASSTPADLSYEQYF.

This clonotype was seen more than once but under ten times. The V and J genes are TRBV20-1 and TRBJ2-1; D possibly corresponds to TRBD2 (5 bases). CDR1 and CDR2 from the germline V gene are DFQATT and SNEGSKA (reference sequence). CDR3 size: 16 residues. V lost 0 bases and J lost 8, with 20 bases in between. Written as DNA, the CDR3 is TGCAGTGCTAGAGATCTAGGGAGCGGAGGCTGGGATGAGCAGTTCTTC. This codes for CSARDLGSGGWDEQFF.